This T cell receptor (beta chain) appears in the sequencing data of a study of CD8+CD57+ T cells in acquired aplastic anemia. The wider study: Sorted CD4+ plus CD8+ cells gave DNA averaging around 3 ug.

Patients chosen for sequencing had shown CD8+CD57+ cell expansion by flow cytometry. Severe acquired aplastic anemia was diagnosed in all patients. Untreated patients provided the blood samples, with no therapy given before sampling. Trimming stripped 0 bases from V and 2 bases from J, with 20 bases between. This CDR3 has 18 amino acids. CDR1 and CDR2 from the germline V gene are MNHEY and SVGEGT. Genomic DNA templated the TCR beta VDJ and CDR3 profiling. Using its own MiXCR run on the reads, TCRdb lists one record per CDR3 protein. The table has about 160,000 distinct CDR3 sequences, around half seen once.

This TCR came from a human donor with aplastic anemia. The chain joins TRBV6-2 or TRBV6-3 to TRBJ2-7, with TRBD2 as a possible D gene (5 bases). Sequenced input: sorted CD4+, CD8+, or CD8+CD57+ T cells (not recorded which) from PBMCs. In DNA form, the CDR3 reads TGTGCCAGCAGTTACTCGAGGGCTTTCCTTACGAGGGCCTACGAGCAGTACTTC. It translates to CASSYSRAFLTRAYEQYF.